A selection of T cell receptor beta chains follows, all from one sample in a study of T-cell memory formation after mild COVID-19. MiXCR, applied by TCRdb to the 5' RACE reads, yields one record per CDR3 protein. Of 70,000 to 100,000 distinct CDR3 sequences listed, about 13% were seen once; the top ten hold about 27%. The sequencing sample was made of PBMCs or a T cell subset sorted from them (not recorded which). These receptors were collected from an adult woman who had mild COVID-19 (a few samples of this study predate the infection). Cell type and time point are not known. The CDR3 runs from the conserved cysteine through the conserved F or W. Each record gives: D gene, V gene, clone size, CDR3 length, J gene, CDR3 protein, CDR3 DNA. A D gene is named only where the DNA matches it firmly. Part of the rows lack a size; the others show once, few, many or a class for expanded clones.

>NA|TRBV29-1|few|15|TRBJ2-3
CSVEDPRQNTDTQYF
TGCAGCGTTGAAGATCCGCGACAGAATACAGATACGCAGTATTTT
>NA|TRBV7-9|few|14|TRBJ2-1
CASSLVRGVGEQFF
TGTGCCAGCAGCTTAGTGCGGGGTGTCGGTGAGCAGTTCTTC
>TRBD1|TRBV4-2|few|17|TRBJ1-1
CASSQDAYKTGGTEAFF
TGTGCCAGCAGCCAAGACGCATACAAGACAGGGGGCACTGAAGCTTTCTTT
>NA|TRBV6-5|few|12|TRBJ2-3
CASSPQGRAQYF
TGTGCCAGCAGCCCCCAGGGAAGGGCGCAGTATTTT
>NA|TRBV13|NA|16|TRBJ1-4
CASSLQGFATNEKLFF
TGTGCCAGCAGCTTGCAGGGATTTGCAACTAATGAAAAACTGTTTTTT
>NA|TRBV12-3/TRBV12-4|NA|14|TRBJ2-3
CASSPPDAGDTQYF
TGTGCCAGCAGTCCCCCGGACGCTGGCGATACGCAGTATTTT
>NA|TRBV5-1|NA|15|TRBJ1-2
CASSSPGERTDGYTF
TGCGCCAGCAGCTCCCCAGGGGAACGGACGGATGGCTACACCTTC
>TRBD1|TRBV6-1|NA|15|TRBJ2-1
CASLPVGTAYNEQFF
TGTGCCAGCTTACCCGTGGGGACAGCCTACAATGAGCAGTTCTTC
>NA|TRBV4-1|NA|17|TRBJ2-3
CASSQDLNSGSTDTQYF
TGCGCCAGCAGCCAAGATCTTAATAGCGGAAGCACAGATACGCAGTATTTT
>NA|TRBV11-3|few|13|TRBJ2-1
CASSFASLSEQFF
TGTGCCAGCAGCTTCGCTAGCCTCAGTGAGCAGTTCTTC
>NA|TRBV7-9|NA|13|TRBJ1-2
CASSLDNGDGYTF
TGTGCCAGCAGCTTAGATAATGGAGATGGCTACACCTTC
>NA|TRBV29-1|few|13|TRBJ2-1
CSVEGWGYNEQFF
TGCAGCGTTGAAGGCTGGGGCTACAATGAGCAGTTCTTC
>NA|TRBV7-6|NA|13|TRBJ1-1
CASSPQSNTEAFF
TGTGCCAGCAGCCCCCAGTCGAACACTGAAGCTTTCTTT
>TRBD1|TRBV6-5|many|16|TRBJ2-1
CASSYSSGTGFYEQFF
TGTGCCAGCAGTTACTCCTCCGGGACAGGGTTTTATGAGCAGTTCTTC
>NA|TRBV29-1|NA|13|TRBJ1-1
CSVETGANTEAFF
TGCAGCGTGGAGACAGGAGCAAACACTGAAGCTTTCTTT
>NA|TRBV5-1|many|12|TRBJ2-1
CASSVSKNEQFF
TGCGCCAGCAGCGTGTCCAAAAATGAGCAGTTCTTC
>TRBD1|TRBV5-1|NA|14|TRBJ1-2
CASSPGDSHYGYTF
TGCGCCAGCAGCCCGGGGGACAGTCATTATGGCTACACCTTC
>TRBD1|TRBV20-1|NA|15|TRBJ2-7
CSARDNRDRIYEQYF
TGCAGTGCTAGAGATAATCGGGACAGGATTTACGAGCAGTACTTC
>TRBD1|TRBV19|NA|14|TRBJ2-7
CASSATGGEYEQYF
TGTGCCAGTAGTGCGACAGGGGGCGAATACGAGCAGTACTTC
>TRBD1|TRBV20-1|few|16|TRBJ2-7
CSARDIADRVLYEQYF
TGCAGTGCTAGAGATATCGCGGACAGGGTCCTCTACGAGCAGTACTTC
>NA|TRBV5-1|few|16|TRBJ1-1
CASSLDPGQLNTEAFF
TGCGCCAGCAGCTTGGACCCCGGACAGCTCAACACTGAAGCTTTCTTT
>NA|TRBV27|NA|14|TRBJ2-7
CASSFRDRIYEQYF
TGTGCCAGCAGTTTCCGGGACCGCATCTACGAGCAGTACTTC
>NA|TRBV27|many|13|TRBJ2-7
CASSLSTSYEQYF
TGTGCCAGCAGTTTATCGACTAGCTACGAGCAGTACTTC
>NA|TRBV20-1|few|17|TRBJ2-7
CSALPYGGGTSIYEQYF
TGCAGTGCCCTGCCCTATGGGGGTGGGACTTCCATCTACGAGCAGTACTTC
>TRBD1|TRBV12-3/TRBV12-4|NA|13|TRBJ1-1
CASSSAGGSEAFF
TGTGCCAGCAGTTCGGCAGGGGGGTCTGAAGCTTTCTTT
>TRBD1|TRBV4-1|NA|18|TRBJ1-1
CASHPAGGKGAGYTEAFF
TGCGCCAGCCACCCCGCAGGGGGTAAAGGGGCAGGGTACACTGAAGCTTTCTTT
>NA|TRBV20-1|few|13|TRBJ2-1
CSASRGDYNEQFF
TGCAGTGCTAGTCGAGGGGACTACAATGAGCAGTTCTTC
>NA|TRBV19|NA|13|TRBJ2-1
CASSSRLDYEQFF
TGTGCCAGTAGTAGCCGACTAGACTATGAGCAGTTCTTC
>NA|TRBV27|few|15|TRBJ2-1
CASSSSLVGFNEQFF
TGTGCCAGCAGTTCTAGTCTAGTGGGCTTTAATGAGCAGTTCTTC
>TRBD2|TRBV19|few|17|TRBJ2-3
CASSIEGTSGDSDTQYF
TGTGCCAGTAGTATAGAAGGGACTAGCGGGGACTCGGATACGCAGTATTTT
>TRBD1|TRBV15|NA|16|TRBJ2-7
CATSGTPRDRLYDQYF
TGTGCCACCAGCGGCACTCCCCGGGACAGGCTCTACGATCAGTACTTC
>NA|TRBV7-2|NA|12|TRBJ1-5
CASSPDNQPQHF
TGTGCCAGCAGCCCCGATAATCAGCCCCAGCATTTT
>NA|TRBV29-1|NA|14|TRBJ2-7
CSVEGGRSSYEQYF
TGCAGCGTTGAAGGCGGACGGAGCTCCTACGAGCAGTACTTC
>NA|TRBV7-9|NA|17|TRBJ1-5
CASSQEVADHSNQPQHF
TGTGCCAGCAGCCAGGAGGTGGCAGATCATAGCAATCAGCCCCAGCATTTT
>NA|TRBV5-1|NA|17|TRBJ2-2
CASRTINLGSNTGELFF
TGCGCCAGCAGAACCATTAACCTGGGATCCAACACCGGGGAGCTGTTTTTT
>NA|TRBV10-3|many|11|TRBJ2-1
CAISESAEQFF
TGTGCCATCAGTGAGTCCGCGGAGCAGTTCTTC
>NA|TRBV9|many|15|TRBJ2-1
CASSVGGITYNEQFF
TGTGCCAGCAGCGTAGGGGGCATCACCTACAATGAGCAGTTCTTC
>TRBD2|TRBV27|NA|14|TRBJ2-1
CASSPGLAVGEQFF
TGTGCCAGCAGTCCAGGACTAGCAGTCGGTGAGCAGTTCTTC
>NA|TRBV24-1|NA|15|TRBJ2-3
CATSDSTGVTDTQYF
TGTGCCACCAGTGATTCCACCGGGGTTACAGATACGCAGTATTTT
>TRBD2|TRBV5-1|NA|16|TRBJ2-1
CASSLFGLAVNNEQFF
TGCGCCAGCAGCTTGTTCGGACTAGCAGTTAACAATGAGCAGTTCTTC
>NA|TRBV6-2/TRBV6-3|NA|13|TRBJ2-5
CASSSGIQETQYF
TGTGCCAGCAGTTCGGGGATTCAAGAGACCCAGTACTTC
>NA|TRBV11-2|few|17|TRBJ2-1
CASSLPMGRSSYNEQFF
TGTGCCAGCAGCCTACCAATGGGCCGAAGCTCCTACAATGAGCAGTTCTTC
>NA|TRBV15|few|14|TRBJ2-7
CATSREGAVGEQYF
TGTGCCACCAGCAGAGAAGGAGCTGTCGGCGAGCAGTACTTC
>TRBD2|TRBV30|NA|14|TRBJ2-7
CAWSLAGPSAEQYF
TGTGCCTGGAGTCTAGCGGGGCCCTCCGCCGAGCAGTACTTC
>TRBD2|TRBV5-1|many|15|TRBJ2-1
CASSSGTSGGDEQFF
TGCGCCAGCAGCTCCGGGACTAGCGGAGGCGATGAGCAGTTCTTC
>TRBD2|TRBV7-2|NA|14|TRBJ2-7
CASRRGESSYEQYF
TGTGCCAGCCGTCGGGGGGAGAGCTCCTACGAGCAGTACTTC
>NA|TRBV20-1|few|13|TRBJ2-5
CSAKDPYQETQYF
TGCAGTGCTAAAGATCCGTACCAAGAGACCCAGTACTTC
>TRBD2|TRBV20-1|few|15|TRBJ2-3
CSAVPGLVGTDTQYF
TGCAGTGCTGTTCCGGGACTAGTGGGAACAGATACGCAGTATTTT
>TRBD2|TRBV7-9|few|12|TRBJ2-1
CATRGGDREQFF
TGTGCCACCCGGGGAGGGGATCGTGAGCAGTTCTTC
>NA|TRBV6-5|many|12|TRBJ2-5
CASKTVQETQYF
TGTGCCAGCAAGACAGTCCAAGAGACCCAGTACTTC
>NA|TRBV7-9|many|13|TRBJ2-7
CASLVEWGYEQYF
TGTGCCAGCTTAGTGGAGTGGGGCTACGAGCAGTACTTC
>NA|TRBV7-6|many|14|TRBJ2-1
CASSLSGARDEQFF
TGTGCCAGCAGCCTATCAGGGGCCCGGGATGAGCAGTTCTTC
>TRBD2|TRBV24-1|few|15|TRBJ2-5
CATSDPTSGQETQYF
TGTGCCACCAGTGATCCGACTAGCGGCCAAGAGACCCAGTACTTC
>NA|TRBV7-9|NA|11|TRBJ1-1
CATKGGTEAFF
TGTGCCACCAAGGGGGGCACTGAAGCTTTCTTT